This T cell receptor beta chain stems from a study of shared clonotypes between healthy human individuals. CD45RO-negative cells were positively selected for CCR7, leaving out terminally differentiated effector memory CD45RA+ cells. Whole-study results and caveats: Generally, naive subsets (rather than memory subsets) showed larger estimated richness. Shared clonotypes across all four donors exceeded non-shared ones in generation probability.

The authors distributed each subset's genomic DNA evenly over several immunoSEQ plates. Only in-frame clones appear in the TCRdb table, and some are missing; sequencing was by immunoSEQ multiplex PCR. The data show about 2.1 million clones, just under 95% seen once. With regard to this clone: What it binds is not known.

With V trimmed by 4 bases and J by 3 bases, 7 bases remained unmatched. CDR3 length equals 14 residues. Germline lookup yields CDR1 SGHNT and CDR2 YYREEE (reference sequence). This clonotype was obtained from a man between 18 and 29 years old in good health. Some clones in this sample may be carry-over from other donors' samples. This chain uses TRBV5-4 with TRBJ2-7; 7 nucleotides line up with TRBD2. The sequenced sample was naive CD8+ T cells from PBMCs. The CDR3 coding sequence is TGTGCCAGCAGCGACCGGGGCGGGAGCTACGAGCAGTACTTC. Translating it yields CASSDRGGSYEQYF.